This TCR beta chain originates from a study of T cell repertoires in cytomegalovirus infection. In the study overall: Based on public TCR beta signatures, there were indications of CMV infection and of a matching HLA type.

Concerning this clonotype: Its antigen is still unknown.

CDR3 size: 13 residues. The V and J ends lost 3 bases and 7 bases respectively, with 12 bases between them. Study-level findings and limits: The ex vivo response was dominated by HLA-C-restricted CMV-specific TCR beta clonotypes. Individuals carrying CMV plus the relevant HLA were identified by cumulative frequency of public TCR beta families.

Each CDR3 protein is one row after TCRdb ran MiXCR on the reads. The table records some 440,000 distinct CDR3 sequences, 30% to 40% of them present only once. This TCR was recovered from a human donor in good health (CMV status not recorded). Some clones in this sample may be carry-over from other donors' samples. What was sequenced was PBMCs. The J gene is TRBJ2-5, the V gene TRBV12-3 or TRBV12-4, with D tentatively TRBD1 (5 bases). The CDR3 DNA reads as TGTGCCAGCAGTTTTGGGCAGGGTGGGACCCAGTACTTC. This translates into CASSFGQGGTQYF.